The entry that follows covers one T cell receptor (beta chain) sequence. This may be a read error, as it is one base from a much larger clone. The template was RNA from unsorted bulk tissue. This entry belongs to a study of tumor and adjacent non-tumor tissue in lung cancer. TCRbeta libraries were built with three rounds of nested PCR, modified from ARM-PCR. TCRdb passed the multiplex PCR reads through MiXCR, listing each CDR3 protein once. The sample consists of under 95,000 distinct CDR3 sequences, around two thirds of them appearing once. The CDR3 is made up of 16 amino acids. Germline V gene sequence: CDR1 SGHKS, CDR2 YYEKEE (reference sequence).

This TCR derives from a man in his 70s with non-small cell lung cancer. The sequencing input was lung tumor tissue. The J gene is TRBJ1-4, the V gene TRBV5-5; 8 bases line up with TRBD1. The CDR3 region is CGSSFQTGTGNEKLFF. For the CDR3, the DNA is TGTGGCAGCAGCTTTCAAACCGGGACAGGAAATGAAAAACTGTTTTTT.